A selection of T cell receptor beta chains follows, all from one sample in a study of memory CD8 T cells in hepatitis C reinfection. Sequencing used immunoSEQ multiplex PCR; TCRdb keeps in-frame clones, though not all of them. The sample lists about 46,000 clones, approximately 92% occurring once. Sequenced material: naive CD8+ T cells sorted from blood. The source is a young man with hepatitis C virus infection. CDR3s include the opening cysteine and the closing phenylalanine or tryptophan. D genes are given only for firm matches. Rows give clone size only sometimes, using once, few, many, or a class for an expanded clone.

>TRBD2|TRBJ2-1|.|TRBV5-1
TGCGCCAGCAGCTCGGGACTAGCGGGAACGGTAAAGAACAATGAGCAGTTCTTC
CASSSGLAGTVKNNEQFF
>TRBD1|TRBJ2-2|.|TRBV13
TGTGCCAGCAGCTCCGGACAGGGGCCCGGGGCCACCGGGGAGCTGTTTTTT
CASSSGQGPGATGELFF
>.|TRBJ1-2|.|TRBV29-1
TGCAGCGTTGAAAGTCAGAACTATGGCTACACCTTC
CSVESQNYGYTF
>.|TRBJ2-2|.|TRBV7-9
TGTGCCAGCAGCTTAGCGTTTCTGGCTGGCGGGGAGCTGTTTTTT
CASSLAFLAGGELFF
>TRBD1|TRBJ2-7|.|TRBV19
TGTGCCAGTAGTACCGAGGAGGGACAGGGGGGTTACGAGCAGTACTTC
CASSTEEGQGGYEQYF
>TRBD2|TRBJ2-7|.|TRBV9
TGTGCCAGCAGCGTAGGGCTAGCGGGGGCCTACGAGCAGTACTTC
CASSVGLAGAYEQYF
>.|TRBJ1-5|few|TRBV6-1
TGTGCCAGCAGTGAAACACACACTAGCAATCAGCCCCAGCATTTT
CASSETHTSNQPQHF
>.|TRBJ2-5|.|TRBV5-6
TGTGCCAGCAGCTTCGGCACAGGTTACGAGACCCAGTACTTC
CASSFGTGYETQYF
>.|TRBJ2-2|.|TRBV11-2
TGTGCCAGCAGCTTAGATTCGTTCGAAGGGGGCAGGGGGGCCGGGGAGCTGTTTTTT
CASSLDSFEGGRGAGELFF
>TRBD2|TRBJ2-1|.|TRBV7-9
TGTGCCAGCAGTCCTCTAGCGGGGAGCTCCTACAATGAGCAGTTCTTC
CASSPLAGSSYNEQFF
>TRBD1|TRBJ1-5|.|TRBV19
TGTGCCAGTAGTATAGCAGGGGGGAATAGCAATCAGCCCCAGCATTTT
CASSIAGGNSNQPQHF
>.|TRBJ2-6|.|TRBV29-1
TGCAGCGTTGTCGAGATCTCTGGGGCCAACGTCCTGACTTTC
CSVVEISGANVLTF
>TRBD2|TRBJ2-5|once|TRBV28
TGTGCCAGCAGTTTATTAGCGGGAGGAGCTGAGACCCAGTACTTC
CASSLLAGGAETQYF
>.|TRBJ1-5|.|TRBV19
TGTGCCAGTTCTTGGGGCGTCCGCAATCAGCCCCAGCATTTT
CASSWGVRNQPQHF
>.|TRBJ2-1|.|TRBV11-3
TGTGCCAGCAGCTTAGGAGCGGGTGGCTACAATGAGCAGTTCTTC
CASSLGAGGYNEQFF
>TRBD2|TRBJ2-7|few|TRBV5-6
TGTGCCAGCAGCTTCGGGGGAGGGCCGTACGAGCAGTACTTC
CASSFGGGPYEQYF
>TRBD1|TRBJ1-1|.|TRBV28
TGTGCCAGCAGTGAACTCCGGGACAGGGGGCGGGGCACTGAAGCTTTCTTT
CASSELRDRGRGTEAFF
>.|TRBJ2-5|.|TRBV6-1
TGTGCCAGCAGTGAAAGATGGGGGGACGAAGAGACCCAGTACTTC
CASSERWGDEETQYF
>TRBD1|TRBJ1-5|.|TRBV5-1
TGCGCCAGCAGCTTGTCGGGACAGAGCAATCAGCCCCAGCATTTT
CASSLSGQSNQPQHF
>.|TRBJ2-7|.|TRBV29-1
TGCAGCGTTGAAGATCTGGAGACCTACGAGCAGTACTTC
CSVEDLETYEQYF
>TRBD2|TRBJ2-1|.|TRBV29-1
TGCAGCGTTGAGTTAGCGGGGGGGTCCTACAATGAGCAGTTCTTC
CSVELAGGSYNEQFF
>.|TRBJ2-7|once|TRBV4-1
TGCGCCAGCAGCCCAACAGGACAGTACTACGAGCAGTACTTC
CASSPTGQYYEQYF